Listed here are 8 T cell receptor beta chains from one sample, sequenced in a study of blood T cells in healthy people across ages. A second about 6 to 11 cycle PCR used barcoded and J-beta primers. A single record per CDR3 protein comes from TCRdb applying MiXCR to the 5' RACE reads. The table shows 1.8 million or so distinct CDR3 sequences, with around 40% occurring only once. Sequenced: blood. Every receptor here comes from a human donor in good health.

The chain has TRBV7-2 and TRBJ2-7; D possibly corresponds to TRBD1 (5 bases). CDR3 length: 14 residues. Trimming took off 3 bases at V and 2 bases at J, with 11 bases between the two ends. Per the germline V gene, CDR1 is SGHTA and CDR2 is FQGNSA. CDR3 residues: CASSLMGRAYEQYF. The CDR3 DNA sequence: TGTGCCAGCAGCTTGATGGGCAGGGCCTACGAGCAGTACTTC.

This clonotype was seen many times. The chain has TRBV6-5 and TRBJ1-2; D is undetermined. In germline, CDR1 is MNHEY, CDR2 SVGAGI. The CDR3 has 12 amino acids. V was shortened by 7 bases and J by 7 bases, with 13 bases between the two germline ends. CDR3 sequence (DNA): TGTGCCAGCACCCAACTATACGGTGGCTACACCTTC. Protein sequence: CASTQLYGGYTF.

This clonotype was counted only a few times. The chain couples TRBV27 to TRBJ2-1, with 12 bases identical to TRBD2. The CDR3 loop spans 15 amino acids. Germline V CDR1 and CDR2: MNHEY, SMNVEV (reference sequence). V shed 5 bases, J shed 10 bases, and the junction held 9 bases outside the gene matches. The CDR3 nucleotides are TGTGCCAGCAGTAAACTAGCGGGGGGACCCCTGGAGCAGTTCTTC. Translation: CASSKLAGGPLEQFF.

A few counts support this clonotype. The DNA of the CDR3 is TGTGCCAGCGGGATCAGGGGGCTAAGCAATCAGCCCCAGCATTTT. This encodes CASGIRGLSNQPQHF. This sequence joins TRBV2 and TRBJ1-5, with 8 bases that match TRBD1. Unmatched junction bases numbered 7, after V lost 8 bases and J lost 1 base. Germline CDR1 and CDR2: SNHLY and FYNNEI. This CDR3 comprises 15 residues.

V is TRBV5-5 and J is TRBJ2-3, with D uncertain. The V end lost 3 bases, the J end lost 2 bases, and 19 bases lay between the germline ends. The CDR3 contains 17 residues. Looked up from germline, CDR1 is SGHKS and CDR2 is YYEKEE (reference sequence). CDR3 in DNA: TGTGCCAGCAGCTCACCCATATCCGGAATCTACACAGATACGCAGTATTTT. Translation: CASSSPISGIYTDTQYF.

This clonotype has a count of ten or more. CDR3 bases: TGCAGTGCTAGTGCGACTGACTTGGAGACCCAGTACTTC. This gives the protein CSASATDLETQYF. This chain joins TRBV20-1 and TRBJ2-5; no clear D. Germline V gene lookup returns CDR1 DFQATT and CDR2 SNEGSKA (reference sequence). There are 13 residues in the CDR3. Trimming pared 3 bases from V and 5 bases from J, leaving 13 bases between.

This chain links TRBV6-2 or TRBV6-3 with TRBJ2-2, with D unclear. Germline V gene data show CDR1 as MNHEY and CDR2 as SVGEGT. CDR3 length: 13 residues. Between the trimmed V and J ends, which lost 7 bases and 14 bases, there was a span of 20 bases. The CDR3 DNA reads as TGTGCCAGCAAGGGCGCTACGGTACCCGGCCTGTTTTTT. Amino acid sequence: CASKGATVPGLFF.

This clonotype was seen a single time. CDR3 amino acids: CASSVGDMTTYEQYF. CDR3 DNA sequence: TGTGCCAGCAGCGTAGGAGATATGACGACTTACGAGCAGTACTTC. This chain links TRBV9 with TRBJ2-4; D remains unclear. The last part of the DNA fits TRBJ2-7 better; the J call may be wrong. The CDR3 has 15 amino acids. Germline-derived CDR1 and CDR2 are SGDLS and YYNGEE.